Listed here are 9 T cell receptor beta chains from one sample, sequenced in a study of cytomegalovirus exposure and HLA in healthy donors. PCR was performed using 60 Vbeta and 13 Jbeta primers. Sequenced by immunoSEQ multiplex PCR; TCRdb stores in-frame clones only, minus some. The sample has around 71,000 clones; about two thirds are singletons. Sequenced input: PBMCs. These TCRs come from a man aged 25-40 years in good health and CMV-seropositive.

The chain uses TRBV28 and TRBJ2-3; 9 bases match TRBD2. Germline values: CDR1 MDHEN, CDR2 SYDVKM. V lost 3 bases, J lost 6 bases, and 7 bases stayed unmatched. This CDR3 region has 15 residues. Here the CDR3 reads CASSLGSSGGDTQYF. The CDR3 nucleotides read TGTGCCAGCAGTTTGGGGTCGAGCGGGGGGGATACGCAGTATTTT.

This clone came up a few times. The V and J genes are TRBV4-2 and TRBJ2-3; TRBD2 matches at 16 bases. V lost 4 bases to trimming and J lost 0 bases; unmatched junction nucleotides: 10. The CDR3 is made up of 20 amino acids. CDR1 and CDR2 (germline): LGHNA, YNFKEQ. The DNA for the CDR3 is TGTGCCAGCAGCCCCACGGGACTAGCGGGAGGGAAAACTAGCACAGATACGCAGTATTTT. This sequence encodes CASSPTGLAGGKTSTDTQYF.

This clone was found once. The rearrangement joins TRBV7-9 to TRBJ2-7, with a tentative D call TRBD1 (6 bases). The CDR3 runs 15 residues. Germline assignment: CDR1 SEHNR and CDR2 FQNEAQ (reference sequence). The V end lost 1 base, the J end lost 3 bases, and 13 bases lay between the germline ends. Written as DNA, the CDR3 is TGTGCCAGCAGCTTAGGCCGTGGGGGCATCTACGAGCAGTACTTC. Protein: CASSLGRGGIYEQYF.

The chain is built from TRBV7-3 and TRBJ2-3; the D gene is possibly TRBD1 (5 bases). The CDR3 has 14 residues. Germline V gene lookup returns CDR1 SGHTA and CDR2 FQGTGA. With 2 bases removed from V and 3 bases from J, the gap between germline ends came to 9 bases. This CDR3 is CASSLFQGTDTQYF. The CDR3 DNA is TGTGCCAGCAGCTTATTTCAGGGAACAGATACGCAGTATTTT.

The chain couples TRBV10-3 to TRBJ1-2; unclear D gene. This CDR3 has 17 amino acids. Trimming removed 8 bases at V and 0 bases at J, with 22 bases between. Per the germline V gene, CDR1 is ENHRY and CDR2 is SYGVKD. The CDR3 region is CAISPKGELGANYGYTF. In DNA form, the CDR3 reads TGTGCCATCTCGCCCAAAGGCGAGCTAGGAGCTAACTATGGCTACACCTTC.

This chain joins TRBV19 and TRBJ1-3; no clear D gene. V was clipped by 4 bases and J by 6 bases, with 16 bases between them. The CDR3 has 15 residues. Germline V lookup: CDR1 LNHDA, CDR2 SQIVND (reference sequence). CDR3 nucleotide sequence: TGTGCCAGTAGTAGCCGACAAGCACAGCTAAACACCATATATTTT. It yields the protein CASSSRQAQLNTIYF. The whole variable domain, remainder taken from reference TRBV19 and TRBJ1-3, is DGGITQSPKYLFRKEGQNVTLSCEQNLNHDAMYWYRQDPGQGLRLIYYSQIVNDFQKGDIAEGYSVSREKKESFPLTVTSAQKNPTAFYLCASSSRQAQLNTIYFGEGSWLTVV.

The chain is built from TRBV27 and TRBJ2-5, with 7 bases identical to TRBD2. Per the germline V gene, CDR1 is MNHEY and CDR2 is SMNVEV (reference sequence). The V segment lost 2 bases and the J segment 5 bases; nucleotides outside the gene matches: 14. The CDR3 totals 17 residues. CDR3 sequence reads: CASSLTPPGRWGETQYF. The CDR3 nucleotides are TGTGCCAGCAGTTTAACGCCTCCCGGGAGGTGGGGCGAGACCCAGTACTTC.

This clone turned up a few times. The chain employs TRBV6-6 and TRBJ1-4, with D perhaps matching TRBD1 (6 bases). The length of the CDR3 is 14 residues. Trimming pared 1 base from V and 8 bases from J, leaving 11 bases between. The germline V gene encodes CDR1 MNHNY and CDR2 SVGAGI (reference sequence). DNA of the CDR3: TGTGCCAGCAGTTACTGGGGGCGCGACGAAAAACTGTTTTTT. Translated: CASSYWGRDEKLFF.

The chain joins TRBV5-1 to TRBJ1-4, with no clear D. CDR1 and CDR2 (germline): SGHRS, YFSETQ. The CDR3 totals 15 residues. Trimming cost V 4 bases and J 8 bases, with 18 bases left between them. CDR3 sequence: CASSPGGGNGEKLFF. CDR3 nucleotides: TGCGCCAGCAGCCCCGGAGGAGGGAACGGGGAAAAACTGTTTTTT.